These T cell receptor beta chains were read from a single sample in a study of blood T cell repertoires in COVID-19. The assay was immunoSEQ multiplex PCR, and TCRdb's table has in-frame clones only and misses some. This table holds around 200,000 clones, about 83% found once. Material: PBMCs or T cells enriched from blood (not recorded which). These receptors all stem from a man aged 40-49 years with acute COVID-19. Each CDR3 is given with its conserved first and last residue. A D gene is named only where the DNA matches it firmly. Only part of the rows carry a size: once, few, many, or a class if the clone is expanded.

clone_size	v_call	j_call	cdr3_length	d_call	cdr3_aa	cdr3_nt
.	TRBV5-4	TRBJ2-7	14	.	CASSLSRTNHEQYF	TGTGCCAGCAGCTTGAGTCGAACTAATCACGAGCAGTACTTC
.	TRBV25-1	TRBJ1-6	13	.	CASSVREGSPLHF	TGTGCCAGCAGTGTGAGGGAAGGGTCACCCCTCCACTTT
.	TRBV18	TRBJ2-7	13	.	CASSQRSIDEQYF	TGTGCCAGCTCACAACGATCGATAGACGAGCAGTACTTC
.	TRBV19	TRBJ2-7	14	TRBD2	CASRITSGSLEQYF	TGTGCCAGTAGAATAACTAGCGGGAGTCTCGAGCAGTACTTC
.	TRBV5-4	TRBJ2-3	13	.	CASSFQGTDTQYF	TGTGCCAGCAGCTTTCAGGGTACAGATACGCAGTATTTT
.	TRBV19	TRBJ1-1	15	.	CASRITLQGNTEAFF	TGTGCCAGTCGGATCACCCTCCAGGGGAACACTGAAGCTTTCTTT
once	TRBV24-1	TRBJ2-1	16	TRBD2	CATSDPLAGVNNEQFF	TGTGCCACCAGTGACCCTCTAGCGGGAGTCAACAATGAGCAGTTCTTC
.	TRBV29-1	TRBJ2-7	13	.	CSVLLRGQNEQYF	TGCAGCGTTTTACTCCGAGGACAAAACGAGCAGTACTTC
.	TRBV5-6	TRBJ1-6	15	TRBD1	CASSLTGDDGSPLHF	TGTGCCAGCAGCCTAACAGGGGACGATGGATCACCCCTCCACTTT
.	TRBV7-3	TRBJ2-1	13	TRBD1	CASGTGAYNEQFF	TGTGCCAGCGGAACAGGGGCCTACAATGAGCAGTTCTTC
.	TRBV5-1	TRBJ2-7	14	TRBD2	CASSPKGLAVEQYF	TGCGCCAGCAGCCCGAAGGGACTAGCGGTAGAGCAGTACTTC
.	TRBV30	TRBJ1-5	14	TRBD1	CAWSGQGTNQPQHF	TGTGCCTGGAGTGGACAGGGGACTAATCAGCCCCAGCATTTT
.	TRBV12-3/TRBV12-4	TRBJ2-1	12	.	CASSQGVRGQFF	TGTGCCAGCAGCCAGGGTGTCAGGGGACAGTTCTTC
.	TRBV19	TRBJ2-1	14	TRBD1	CASSIDRASNEQFF	TGTGCCAGTAGTATCGACAGGGCATCCAATGAGCAGTTCTTC
.	TRBV6-1	TRBJ1-5	14	.	CASSEPGTSQPQHF	TGTGCCAGCAGTGAGCCAGGGACAAGTCAGCCCCAGCATTTT
.	TRBV7-9	TRBJ1-2	14	TRBD1	CASSFGQGFYGYTF	TGTGCCAGCAGCTTTGGACAGGGATTCTATGGCTACACCTTC
.	TRBV5-5	TRBJ2-5	17	TRBD2	CASSLIAGVGEGETQYF	TGTGCCAGCAGCTTAATAGCGGGAGTCGGAGAAGGAGAGACCCAGTACTTC
.	TRBV27	TRBJ2-1	14	TRBD2	CASSPGTSGREQFF	TGTGCCAGCAGTCCGGGGACTAGCGGGAGAGAGCAGTTCTTC
.	TRBV10-1	TRBJ2-7	12	.	CANRQERYEQYF	TGCGCCAACCGACAGGAACGCTACGAGCAGTACTTC
.	TRBV20-1	TRBJ2-7	11	.	CSAGGSFEQYF	TGCAGTGCTGGGGGCTCTTTCGAGCAGTACTTC
once	TRBV6-5	TRBJ1-1	12	.	CASVLGRTEAFF	TGTGCCAGCGTATTGGGGCGCACTGAAGCTTTCTTT
.	TRBV28	TRBJ1-1	13	TRBD1	CASWGDREYEAFF	TGTGCCAGCTGGGGGGACAGGGAATATGAAGCTTTCTTT
.	TRBV4-1	TRBJ2-1	18	TRBD1	CASSQLGVTGERYNEQFF	TGCGCCAGCAGCCAATTAGGCGTGACAGGGGAGAGGTACAATGAGCAGTTCTTC
.	TRBV19	TRBJ1-2	17	TRBD1	CASTAEQGRRVYYGYTF	TGTGCCAGTACCGCCGAACAGGGGCGAAGAGTTTACTATGGCTACACCTTC
once	TRBV12-3/TRBV12-4	TRBJ1-5	12	.	CATGEINQPQHF	TGTGCCACCGGAGAAATCAATCAGCCCCAGCATTTT
once	TRBV5-5	TRBJ1-1	19	TRBD1	CASSPRTGGAYMGNTEAFF	TGTGCCAGCAGCCCCCGGACAGGGGGCGCCTATATGGGGAACACTGAAGCTTTCTTT
.	TRBV5-5	TRBJ2-2	14	.	CASSPGNRAGELFF	TGTGCCAGCAGCCCCGGGAACCGCGCCGGGGAGCTGTTTTTT
.	TRBV30	TRBJ2-3	15	TRBD2	CAWSGGPGGTDTQYF	TGTGCCTGGAGTGGGGGACCGGGAGGGACAGATACGCAGTATTTT
.	TRBV29-1	TRBJ2-7	13	TRBD1	CSVRSGGTHEQYF	TGCAGCGTTAGGTCAGGGGGTACCCACGAGCAGTACTTC
.	TRBV7-6	TRBJ1-1	12	.	CASSLAQAEAFF	TGTGCCAGCAGCTTAGCGCAGGCTGAAGCTTTCTTT
.	TRBV30	TRBJ1-2	13	.	CALNPQAGSGYTF	TGTGCCTTAAACCCCCAGGCTGGGAGTGGCTACACCTTC
few	TRBV6-2/TRBV6-3	TRBJ2-7	15	.	CASSPSVEPSNGQYF	TGTGCCAGCAGTCCCTCGGTGGAGCCTTCTAATGGGCAGTACTTC
.	TRBV28	TRBJ1-4	14	.	CASSLSGGRAKLFF	TGTGCCAGCAGTTTATCCGGAGGGAGGGCAAAACTGTTTTTT
.	TRBV9	TRBJ1-6	14	.	CASSVESGYSPLHF	TGTGCCAGCAGCGTAGAGTCGGGGTATTCACCCCTCCACTTT
.	TRBV24-1	TRBJ1-2	15	TRBD1	CATSDTTGDYYGYTF	TGTGCCACCAGTGATACGACAGGGGATTACTATGGCTACACCTTC
.	TRBV19	TRBJ2-3	14	.	CATRHTIPPDTQYF	TGTGCCACCAGACACACGATCCCGCCCGATACGCAGTATTTT
.	TRBV2	TRBJ2-1	17	TRBD2	CASSENPPRLAGGKQFF	TGTGCCAGCAGTGAAAATCCCCCCCGACTAGCGGGAGGGAAGCAGTTCTTC
.	TRBV29-1	TRBJ1-1	13	TRBD1	CSVDRGLNTEAFF	TGCAGCGTTGATAGGGGGCTAAACACTGAAGCTTTCTTT
few	TRBV25-1	TRBJ2-7	13	.	CASRKDSSYEQYF	TGTGCCAGTCGTAAGGACAGCTCCTACGAGCAGTACTTC
.	TRBV4-1	TRBJ1-1	14	.	CASSFRARGTEAFF	TGCGCCAGCAGCTTCCGGGCTCGGGGCACTGAAGCTTTCTTT
.	TRBV28	TRBJ1-5	13	.	CASSLRGSQPQHF	TGTGCCAGCAGTTTAAGGGGTAGTCAGCCCCAGCATTTT
.	TRBV10-2	TRBJ2-1	11	.	CASARNNEQFF	TGCGCCAGCGCTAGAAACAATGAGCAGTTCTTC
.	TRBV12-2	TRBJ2-2	15	.	CASRHHPGVPGELFF	TGTGCAAGTCGCCACCACCCCGGAGTTCCCGGGGAGCTGTTTTTT
.	TRBV9	TRBJ1-3	15	.	CASSRQSLRGNTIYF	TGTGCCAGCAGTCGACAGTCTCTTCGTGGAAACACCATATATTTT
.	TRBV25-1	TRBJ2-4	15	TRBD1	CASSPLRGQGYIQYF	TGTGCCAGCAGTCCCCTAAGGGGACAGGGGTACATTCAGTACTTC
.	TRBV6-1	TRBJ2-4	14	TRBD1	CASSEGQGLNIQYF	TGTGCCAGCAGTGAGGGACAGGGTTTGAACATTCAGTACTTC
.	TRBV30	TRBJ1-2	13	TRBD1	CAWSARGRGGYTF	TGTGCCTGGAGTGCCAGGGGGCGCGGTGGCTACACCTTC
.	TRBV7-9	TRBJ2-7	12	.	CASSLPQAEQYF	TGTGCCAGCAGCTTACCCCAGGCCGAGCAGTACTTC
.	TRBV30	TRBJ2-5	12	TRBD1	CAHDRGGETQYF	TGTGCCCATGACAGGGGGGGCGAGACCCAGTACTTC
.	TRBV18	TRBJ1-4	16	TRBD1	CASSTTAGGMYEKLFF	TGTGCCAGCTCAACCACGGCAGGGGGGATGTATGAAAAACTGTTTTTT
.	TRBV7-2	TRBJ1-2	13	.	CASSFSLKSGYTF	TGTGCCAGCAGCTTTTCCCTAAAAAGTGGCTACACCTTC
.	TRBV7-3	TRBJ2-2	14	TRBD2	CASRAGTSGGELFF	TGTGCCAGCAGGGCCGGGACTAGCGGCGGGGAGCTGTTTTTT
few	TRBV2	TRBJ1-1	11	.	CASTGLLEAFF	TGTGCCAGCACTGGATTACTAGAAGCTTTCTTT